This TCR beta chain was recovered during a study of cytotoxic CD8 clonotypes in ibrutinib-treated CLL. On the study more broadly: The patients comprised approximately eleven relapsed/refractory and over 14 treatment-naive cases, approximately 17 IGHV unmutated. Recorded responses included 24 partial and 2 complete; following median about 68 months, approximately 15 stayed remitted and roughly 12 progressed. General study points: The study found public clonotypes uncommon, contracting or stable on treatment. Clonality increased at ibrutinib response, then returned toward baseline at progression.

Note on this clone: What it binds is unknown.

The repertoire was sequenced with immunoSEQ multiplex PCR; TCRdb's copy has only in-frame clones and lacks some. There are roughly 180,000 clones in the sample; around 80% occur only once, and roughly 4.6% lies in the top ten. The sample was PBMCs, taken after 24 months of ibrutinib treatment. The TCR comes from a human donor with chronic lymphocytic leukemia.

In DNA, the CDR3 is TGTGCCAGCAGCCCAAGGGGAGGGACACAAGAGACCCAGTACTTC. It translates to CASSPRGGTQETQYF. The chain recombines TRBV7-2 with TRBJ2-5, with D tentatively TRBD2 (7 bases). V was clipped by 5 bases and J by 2 bases, with 15 bases between them. The CDR3 contains 15 residues. Germline lookup yields CDR1 SGHTA and CDR2 FQGNSA.